This passage covers 18 T cell receptor beta chains from one sample sequenced in a study of cytomegalovirus exposure and HLA in healthy donors. Primers included in the PCR were 60 Vbeta and 13 Jbeta primers. Assay: immunoSEQ multiplex PCR; the TCRdb copy retains only in-frame clones and omits some. The data show about 65,000 clones, around 77% seen once. The sample consisted of PBMCs. The receptors stem from a woman aged 30 to 39 in good health and CMV-seronegative.

This chain uses TRBV10-3 with TRBJ1-5; D perhaps matches TRBD1 (5 bases). This CDR3 comprises 14 residues. V lost 4 bases and J 0 bases, leaving 7 bases between the germline ends. Germline lookup yields CDR1 ENHRY and CDR2 SYGVKD. In nucleotides, the CDR3 is TGTGCCATCAGTGCGGACATTAGCAATCAGCCCCAGCATTTT. Translated: CAISADISNQPQHF.

The chain employs TRBV4-1 and TRBJ2-5; 9 nucleotides align to TRBD1. Per germline, CDR1 MGHRA and CDR2 YSYEKL. This CDR3 has 14 amino acids. The ends lost 5 bases at V and 5 bases at J; junction bases unmatched: 6. The DNA for the CDR3 is TGCGCCAGCAGCGGACAGGGGCGCGGGGAGACCCAGTACTTC. Translation gives CASSGQGRGETQYF.

The chain has TRBV30 and TRBJ2-7; 11 nucleotides line up with TRBD2. Looked up from germline, CDR1 is GTSNPN and CDR2 is SVGIG (reference sequence). J gave up 5 bases and V 2 bases, and 8 bases lay outside the gene matches. CDR3 length: 15 amino acids. The CDR3 coding sequence is TGTGCCTGGAGTATCCAGACTAGCGGGACGAACGAGCAGTACTTC. It codes for CAWSIQTSGTNEQYF.

In this sample, this clone turned up a few times. This rearrangement joins TRBV5-1 to TRBJ1-1; D remains unclear. V lost 3 bases to trimming and J lost 1 base, with 4 bases between them. The CDR3 loop spans 12 amino acids. Germline-derived CDR1 and CDR2 are SGHRS and YFSETQ. This CDR3 reads CASSSGNTEAFF. The CDR3 DNA follows: TGCGCCAGCAGCTCGGGGAACACTGAAGCTTTCTTT.

The chain couples TRBV25-1 to TRBJ1-2, with a tentative D call TRBD1 (6 bases). Germline loops: CDR1 MGHDK, CDR2 SYGVNS. Trimming left V 6 bases short and J 3 bases short, with 14 bases between. This CDR3 contains 14 residues. In DNA form, the CDR3 reads TGTGCCAGCAGCCCTTTACAGGGATACTATGGCTACACCTTC. Translated, it gives CASSPLQGYYGYTF.

The chain links TRBV7-6 to TRBJ2-7; 11 bases match TRBD1. CDR3 length: 16 residues. Trimming took 6 bases from V and 3 from J; bases not matched to a gene: 10. Per the germline V gene, CDR1 is SGHVS and CDR2 is FNYEAQ. The CDR3 loop reads CASSRDRDRGGYEQYF. As DNA, the CDR3 is TGTGCCAGCAGTCGCGACCGGGACAGGGGGGGCTACGAGCAGTACTTC.

The chain carries TRBV4-3 and TRBJ1-1; D remains ambiguous. CDR3 length: 13 residues. With 1 base removed from V and 1 base from J, the gap between germline ends came to 4 bases. Germline V lookup: CDR1 LGHNA, CDR2 YSLEER. For the CDR3, the DNA is TGCGCCAGCAGCCAAGTAAAGAACACTGAAGCTTTCTTT. As protein: CASSQVKNTEAFF.

The chain combines TRBV5-4 with TRBJ2-2; tentatively, D is TRBD2 (7 bases). Germline values: CDR1 SGHNT, CDR2 YYREEE (reference sequence). The germline V and J ends were trimmed by 2 bases and 1 base, with 15 bases remaining between them. The CDR3 contains 17 residues. The CDR3 spells CASSLKGGDLNTGELFF. The CDR3 region has the DNA TGTGCCAGCAGCTTAAAGGGGGGGGACTTGAACACCGGGGAGCTGTTTTTT.

The V gene is TRBV9, the J gene TRBJ2-2; the match to TRBD2 covers 8 bases. Germline CDR1 SGDLS, CDR2 YYNGEE. The V gene end was trimmed by 0 bases and the J gene end by 4 bases; junction bases not matched to a gene: 2. CDR3 length: 15 residues. The CDR3 region has the DNA TGTGCCAGCAGCGTAGCGGGAGGGATCACCGGGGAGCTGTTTTTT. Translated, it gives CASSVAGGITGELFF.

This clone was detected only a few times. The chain carries TRBV5-1 and TRBJ2-7; the D gene is possibly TRBD2 (6 bases). V was pared by 7 bases and J by 8 bases, with 22 bases between. Germline lookup yields CDR1 SGHRS and CDR2 YFSETQ. The CDR3 loop spans 14 amino acids. CDR3 in amino acids: CASFSGTATSKQYF. In DNA form, the CDR3 reads TGCGCCAGCTTTTCCGGGACTGCTACGAGTAAGCAGTACTTC.

This clone has more than one count but fewer than ten. V and J are TRBV7-9 and TRBJ2-1; D is undetermined. Trimming removed 5 bases from V and 0 bases from J, with 8 bases in between. The CDR3 contains 14 residues. The germline gives CDR1 SEHNR, CDR2 FQNEAQ (reference sequence). The CDR3 DNA reads as TGTGCCAGCAGCGAAACAAGCTCCTACAATGAGCAGTTCTTC. It translates to CASSETSSYNEQFF.

The chain employs TRBV4-3 and TRBJ2-7; 7 bases are shared with TRBD2. V shed 0 bases, J shed 3 bases, and the junction held 5 bases outside the gene matches. Per germline, CDR1 LGHNA and CDR2 YSLEER. The CDR3 has 15 amino acids. The DNA for the CDR3 is TGCGCCAGCAGCCAAGATGCGGGAGCTAGCTACGAGCAGTACTTC. This sequence encodes CASSQDAGASYEQYF.

The chain combines TRBV9 with TRBJ1-5; perhaps TRBD1 as D (5 bases). V was clipped by 5 bases and J by 3 bases, with 12 bases between them. CDR1 is SGDLS and CDR2 is YYNGEE in the germline V gene. The CDR3 sequence is 14 residues long. CDR3 protein: CASSGGGNNQPQHF. The CDR3 region has the DNA TGTGCCAGCAGTGGGGGAGGGAACAATCAGCCCCAGCATTTT.

This clone was picked up a small number of times. This chain connects TRBV5-1 to TRBJ1-5; D is unclear. Germline assignment: CDR1 SGHRS and CDR2 YFSETQ. The CDR3 is made up of 13 amino acids. Trimming stripped 3 bases from V and 4 bases from J, with 8 bases between. The CDR3 sequence: CASSSTSNQPQHF. CDR3 in DNA: TGCGCCAGCAGCTCAACCAGTAATCAGCCCCAGCATTTT.

This CDR3 reads CSVSRGRTDTQYF. CDR3 DNA: TGCAGCGTTTCCAGGGGGCGCACAGATACGCAGTATTTT. This chain joins TRBV29-1 and TRBJ2-3; TRBD1 matches 8 bases. Trimming took 5 bases from V and 1 from J; bases not matched to a gene: 2. Germline values: CDR1 SQVTM, CDR2 ANQGSEA. This CDR3 has 13 amino acids.

V and J are TRBV25-1 and TRBJ2-5; D might be TRBD2 (6 bases). The CDR3 extends over 15 amino acids. Germline V gene data show CDR1 as MGHDK and CDR2 as SYGVNS. The V and J ends lost 2 bases and 7 bases respectively, with 17 bases between them. CDR3 amino acids: CASSEPGGHGGTQYF. The CDR3 DNA sequence: TGTGCCAGCAGTGAACCAGGTGGACACGGGGGGACCCAGTACTTC.

The V call is TRBV5-6, the J call TRBJ1-1; D gene ambiguous. V was trimmed by 0 bases and J by 3 bases, leaving 3 bases between them. The germline CDR1 and CDR2 sequences are SGHDT and YYEEEE. This CDR3 region has 12 residues. Here the CDR3 DNA reads TGTGCCAGCAGCTTGGCGGACACTGAAGCTTTCTTT. Translated, it gives CASSLADTEAFF.

The chain has TRBV30 and TRBJ2-1; 9 bases are shared with TRBD2. This CDR3 contains 13 residues. The V and J ends lost 3 bases and 10 bases, in that order; junction bases with no gene match: 7. In germline, CDR1 is GTSNPN, CDR2 SVGIG (reference sequence). The CDR3 sequence: CAWRRASGEEQFF. CDR3 coding DNA: TGTGCCTGGAGGCGGGCTAGCGGGGAGGAGCAGTTCTTC.